Listed below are T cell receptor beta chains from one sample, sequenced in a study of STAT5B mutations in CD4+ large granular lymphocyte leukemia. Profiled with immunoSEQ multiplex PCR; TCRdb holds only in-frame clones, not every one. The sample yields approximately 4,100 clones, roughly four fifths seen once. The source material was PBMCs. Every receptor here comes from a man aged 65-85 years with CD4+ T-cell large granular lymphocyte leukemia. Both conserved end residues are part of each CDR3. The D gene is left open where the match is weak. For some rows the clone size is stated as once, few or many, or as a class when expanded; others skip it.

clone size: medium-sized
V gene: TRBV7-9
J gene: TRBJ2-1
D gene: -
CDR3 DNA: TGTGCCAGCAGCTTAGGAAATGAGCAGTTCTTC
CDR3 protein: CASSLGNEQFF

clone size: -
V gene: TRBV6-5
J gene: TRBJ2-7
D gene: TRBD2
CDR3 DNA: TGTGCCAGCAGTTACTCCATAGCGGGACTCGACGAGCAGTACTTC
CDR3 protein: CASSYSIAGLDEQYF

clone size: medium-sized
V gene: TRBV11-2
J gene: TRBJ1-2
D gene: -
CDR3 DNA: TGTGCCAGCAGCGGAGACGGAATCTATGGCTACACCTTC
CDR3 protein: CASSGDGIYGYTF

clone size: once
V gene: TRBV7-9
J gene: TRBJ1-1
D gene: -
CDR3 DNA: TGTGCCAGCAGCCTGACCTTGAACACTGAAGCTTTCTTT
CDR3 protein: CASSLTLNTEAFF

clone size: few
V gene: TRBV6-1
J gene: TRBJ1-5
D gene: -
CDR3 DNA: TGTGCCAGCAGTGGCTCCCGGGACACACATCAGCCCCAGCATTTT
CDR3 protein: CASSGSRDTHQPQHF

clone size: few
V gene: TRBV9
J gene: TRBJ1-5
D gene: -
CDR3 DNA: TGTGCCAGCAGCGTAGGGGACAGCAATCAGCCCCAGCATTTT
CDR3 protein: CASSVGDSNQPQHF

clone size: -
V gene: TRBV6-4
J gene: TRBJ2-3
D gene: TRBD1
CDR3 DNA: TGTGCCAGCAGTGAAGGGACAGGGGGCACAGATACGCAGTATTTT
CDR3 protein: CASSEGTGGTDTQYF

clone size: -
V gene: TRBV11-2
J gene: TRBJ2-1
D gene: -
CDR3 DNA: TGTGCCAGCAGCTCCGCCCCATGGCATGAGCAGTTCTTC
CDR3 protein: CASSSAPWHEQFF

clone size: -
V gene: TRBV9
J gene: TRBJ2-6
D gene: TRBD2
CDR3 DNA: TGTGCCAGCAGCCCAGGGGGTAGCGGGGGCTCTGGGGCCAACGTCCTGACTTTC
CDR3 protein: CASSPGGSGGSGANVLTF

clone size: -
V gene: TRBV7-9
J gene: TRBJ2-7
D gene: TRBD1
CDR3 DNA: TGTGCCGGAGGGACAGGTCGGGCCAACGAGCAGTACTTC
CDR3 protein: CAGGTGRANEQYF

clone size: -
V gene: TRBV20-1
J gene: TRBJ2-1
D gene: -
CDR3 DNA: TGCAGTGCTAGAGCAGCTAGTGAGCAGTTCTTC
CDR3 protein: CSARAASEQFF

clone size: once
V gene: TRBV29-1
J gene: TRBJ2-7
D gene: TRBD1
CDR3 DNA: TGCAGCGTTGGGAGACAGGGGAGTTACGAGCAGTACTTC
CDR3 protein: CSVGRQGSYEQYF

clone size: -
V gene: TRBV4-1
J gene: TRBJ2-7
D gene: -
CDR3 DNA: TGCGCCAGCAGCCAAGTGGGGTCTTACGAGCAGTACTTC
CDR3 protein: CASSQVGSYEQYF

clone size: -
V gene: TRBV5-1
J gene: TRBJ2-5
D gene: -
CDR3 DNA: TGCGCCAGCAGCCTAGGACTATCCCAAGAGACCCAGTACTTC
CDR3 protein: CASSLGLSQETQYF

clone size: -
V gene: TRBV5-4
J gene: TRBJ2-3
D gene: TRBD2
CDR3 DNA: TGTGCCAGCAGCTCCACTGCCGGGACTAGCGCCGATACGCAGTATTTT
CDR3 protein: CASSSTAGTSADTQYF

clone size: -
V gene: TRBV4-1
J gene: TRBJ2-1
D gene: -
CDR3 DNA: TGCGCCAGCAGCCCCTCCCAGAGCTCCTACAATGAGCAGTTCTTC
CDR3 protein: CASSPSQSSYNEQFF

clone size: -
V gene: TRBV7-9
J gene: TRBJ2-3
D gene: TRBD2
CDR3 DNA: TGTGCCAGCAGCTTCGGCGGGAGAGGGACAGATACGCAGTATTTT
CDR3 protein: CASSFGGRGTDTQYF

clone size: -
V gene: TRBV19
J gene: TRBJ2-3
D gene: TRBD1
CDR3 DNA: TGTGCCAGTACGGGACAGGGGGGCGATACGCAGTATTTT
CDR3 protein: CASTGQGGDTQYF

clone size: -
V gene: TRBV5-1
J gene: TRBJ2-7
D gene: -
CDR3 DNA: TGCGCCAGCAGCGTGGCGGCCCTAGGGGGCTCCTACGAGCAGTACTTC
CDR3 protein: CASSVAALGGSYEQYF

clone size: once
V gene: TRBV9
J gene: TRBJ2-1
D gene: -
CDR3 DNA: TGTGCCAGCAGCGTAGGCGTCCCCGGCCCCTCCTACAATGAGCAGTTCTTC
CDR3 protein: CASSVGVPGPSYNEQFF

clone size: few
V gene: TRBV5-1
J gene: TRBJ1-1
D gene: -
CDR3 DNA: TGCGCCAGCAGCTTGGGACACAATATGAACACTGAAGCTTTCTTT
CDR3 protein: CASSLGHNMNTEAFF

clone size: -
V gene: TRBV6-1
J gene: TRBJ2-5
D gene: -
CDR3 DNA: TGTGCCAGTTATAAAGAGACCCAGTACTTC
CDR3 protein: CASYKETQYF

clone size: -
V gene: TRBV11-2
J gene: TRBJ1-3
D gene: -
CDR3 DNA: TGTGCCAGCAGGGGGAGAAACTCTGGAAACACCATATATTTT
CDR3 protein: CASRGRNSGNTIYF

clone size: few
V gene: TRBV7-9
J gene: TRBJ1-1
D gene: -
CDR3 DNA: TGTGCCAGCAGCTCCCACCTGAACACTGAAGCTTTCTTT
CDR3 protein: CASSSHLNTEAFF

clone size: -
V gene: TRBV4-1
J gene: TRBJ1-1
D gene: -
CDR3 DNA: TGCGCCAGCAGCCAAGACAGGGGTATGAACACTGAAGCTTTCTTT
CDR3 protein: CASSQDRGMNTEAFF

clone size: -
V gene: TRBV2
J gene: TRBJ2-5
D gene: TRBD2
CDR3 DNA: TGTGCCAGCAGTGAAGTTGGGTCTAGCGGGTACAAGACCCAGTACTTC
CDR3 protein: CASSEVGSSGYKTQYF

clone size: -
V gene: TRBV19
J gene: TRBJ2-7
D gene: -
CDR3 DNA: TGTGCCAGTAGTATTAGGGACGAGCAGTACTTC
CDR3 protein: CASSIRDEQYF

clone size: once
V gene: TRBV11-3
J gene: TRBJ2-7
D gene: TRBD1
CDR3 DNA: TGTGCCAGCAGCGCCCGGGACAGTCCCTACGAGCAGTACTTC
CDR3 protein: CASSARDSPYEQYF

clone size: -
V gene: TRBV6-6
J gene: TRBJ2-1
D gene: TRBD2
CDR3 DNA: TGTGCCAGCAGTTCCCCGGGACTAAACAATGAGCAGTTCTTC
CDR3 protein: CASSSPGLNNEQFF

clone size: once
V gene: TRBV19
J gene: TRBJ2-7
D gene: TRBD1
CDR3 DNA: TGTGCCAGTAGTATAGGGACAGGTCACTCCTACGAGCAGTACTTC
CDR3 protein: CASSIGTGHSYEQYF

clone size: -
V gene: TRBV7-8
J gene: TRBJ2-5
D gene: TRBD1
CDR3 DNA: TGTGCCAGCAGCGTGGGACAGGGATGGGAGACCCAGTACTTC
CDR3 protein: CASSVGQGWETQYF

clone size: -
V gene: TRBV2
J gene: TRBJ2-5
D gene: -
CDR3 DNA: TGTGCCAGCAGTGGACAGGGAGGGGAGACCCAGTACTTC
CDR3 protein: CASSGQGGETQYF

clone size: -
V gene: TRBV5-4
J gene: TRBJ2-7
D gene: TRBD2
CDR3 DNA: TGTGCCAGCAGCTCTAGCGGGGGGGACTACGAGCAGTACTTC
CDR3 protein: CASSSSGGDYEQYF

clone size: -
V gene: TRBV10-3
J gene: TRBJ1-2
D gene: TRBD1
CDR3 DNA: TGTGCCATCAGTGACCGAGGGGGACAGGGCTACTATGGCTACACCTTC
CDR3 protein: CAISDRGGQGYYGYTF

clone size: -
V gene: TRBV6-5
J gene: TRBJ1-2
D gene: TRBD1
CDR3 DNA: TGTGCCAGCAGCCCGGACAGGTTTTTCTTTGGCTACACCTTC
CDR3 protein: CASSPDRFFFGYTF

clone size: once
V gene: TRBV4-2
J gene: TRBJ2-1
D gene: -
CDR3 DNA: TGTGCCAGCAGCCTTCGGGAGCTCGGGAACAATGAGCAGTTCTTC
CDR3 protein: CASSLRELGNNEQFF

clone size: -
V gene: TRBV11-2
J gene: TRBJ2-3
D gene: -
CDR3 DNA: TGTGCCAGCAGCCGCATCCTACCCACCTCGGCAGATACGCAGTATTTT
CDR3 protein: CASSRILPTSADTQYF

clone size: once
V gene: TRBV14
J gene: TRBJ2-7
D gene: -
CDR3 DNA: TGTGCCAGCAGCCAACTCATGGCCGCTTACGAGCAGTACTTC
CDR3 protein: CASSQLMAAYEQYF

clone size: -
V gene: TRBV4-1
J gene: TRBJ1-5
D gene: -
CDR3 DNA: TGCGCCAGCAGCCAAGATCGGAATAGCAATCAGCCCCAGCATTTT
CDR3 protein: CASSQDRNSNQPQHF

clone size: -
V gene: TRBV5-1
J gene: TRBJ2-7
D gene: TRBD2
CDR3 DNA: TGCGCCAGCAGCTTGTGGGGAGGGGAAACCTACGAGCAGTACTTC
CDR3 protein: CASSLWGGETYEQYF

clone size: medium-sized
V gene: TRBV10-3
J gene: TRBJ1-5
D gene: TRBD1
CDR3 DNA: TGTGCCACACAGACAGGGCCGGATAGCAATCAGCCCCAGCATTTT
CDR3 protein: CATQTGPDSNQPQHF

clone size: -
V gene: TRBV7-6
J gene: TRBJ1-2
D gene: -
CDR3 DNA: TGTGCCAGCAGCTCAAGGGGGGGGTATGGCTACACCTTC
CDR3 protein: CASSSRGGYGYTF

clone size: few
V gene: TRBV4-1
J gene: TRBJ2-7
D gene: TRBD2
CDR3 DNA: TGCGCCAGCAGCCCCCAGCGGGGGACCTACGAGCAGTACTTC
CDR3 protein: CASSPQRGTYEQYF

clone size: -
V gene: TRBV29-1
J gene: TRBJ2-7
D gene: TRBD2
CDR3 DNA: TGCAGCGCTGCAAGCCTAGCGGGAGTAAATGAGCAGTACTTC
CDR3 protein: CSAASLAGVNEQYF

clone size: -
V gene: TRBV5-8
J gene: TRBJ2-7
D gene: -
CDR3 DNA: TGTGCCAGCAGCTTGAGTTGGGGGAGCTCCTACGAGCAGTACTTC
CDR3 protein: CASSLSWGSSYEQYF

clone size: -
V gene: TRBV10-1
J gene: TRBJ1-1
D gene: -
CDR3 DNA: TGCGCCAGCAGTGAGCGACCAAACACTGAAGCTTTCTTT
CDR3 protein: CASSERPNTEAFF

clone size: few
V gene: TRBV7-9
J gene: TRBJ2-1
D gene: TRBD1
CDR3 DNA: TGTGCCAGCAGCGTTCTACAGGGGGCCTCCTACAATGAGCAGTTCTTC
CDR3 protein: CASSVLQGASYNEQFF

clone size: -
V gene: TRBV7-3
J gene: TRBJ2-7
D gene: TRBD1
CDR3 DNA: TGTGCCAGCAGCTCGGACAGGGGCTACGAGCAGTACTTC
CDR3 protein: CASSSDRGYEQYF

clone size: -
V gene: TRBV7-3
J gene: TRBJ2-2
D gene: -
CDR3 DNA: TGTGCCAGCAGCCCCATGAACACCGGGGAGCTGTTTTTT
CDR3 protein: CASSPMNTGELFF

clone size: once
V gene: TRBV2
J gene: TRBJ2-7
D gene: -
CDR3 DNA: TGTGCCAGCAGTGCCGAGGGATACGAGCAGTACTTC
CDR3 protein: CASSAEGYEQYF

clone size: -
V gene: TRBV7-2
J gene: TRBJ2-3
D gene: -
CDR3 DNA: TGTGCCAGCAGCTCACCGGCGGGGGCCAACACAGATACGCAGTATTTT
CDR3 protein: CASSSPAGANTDTQYF

clone size: -
V gene: TRBV28
J gene: TRBJ2-7
D gene: TRBD1
CDR3 DNA: TGTGCCAGCAGATGGGACAGGGCGAGCTCCTACGAGCAGTACTTC
CDR3 protein: CASRWDRASSYEQYF

clone size: -
V gene: TRBV7-6
J gene: TRBJ1-1
D gene: -
CDR3 DNA: TGTGCCAGCAGCCCCCAGGAGGGGAGGACTGAAGCTTTCTTT
CDR3 protein: CASSPQEGRTEAFF

clone size: -
V gene: TRBV7-6
J gene: TRBJ2-7
D gene: TRBD2
CDR3 DNA: TGTGCCAGCAGCTTAGTCTTTAGCGGGGGCCCCTCCGAGCAGTACTTC
CDR3 protein: CASSLVFSGGPSEQYF

clone size: -
V gene: TRBV5-1
J gene: TRBJ1-5
D gene: -
CDR3 DNA: TGCGCCAGCAGCTTGACTAGGCATAGCAATCAGCCCCAGCATTTT
CDR3 protein: CASSLTRHSNQPQHF

clone size: few
V gene: TRBV5-1
J gene: TRBJ2-7
D gene: -
CDR3 DNA: TGCGCCAGCAGCTTAAGTTGGGGGAACGAGCAGTACTTC
CDR3 protein: CASSLSWGNEQYF

clone size: -
V gene: TRBV9
J gene: TRBJ2-2
D gene: -
CDR3 DNA: TGTGCCAGCAGCGTAGCTGGGAAAGGAACGAACACCGGGGAGCTGTTTTTT
CDR3 protein: CASSVAGKGTNTGELFF